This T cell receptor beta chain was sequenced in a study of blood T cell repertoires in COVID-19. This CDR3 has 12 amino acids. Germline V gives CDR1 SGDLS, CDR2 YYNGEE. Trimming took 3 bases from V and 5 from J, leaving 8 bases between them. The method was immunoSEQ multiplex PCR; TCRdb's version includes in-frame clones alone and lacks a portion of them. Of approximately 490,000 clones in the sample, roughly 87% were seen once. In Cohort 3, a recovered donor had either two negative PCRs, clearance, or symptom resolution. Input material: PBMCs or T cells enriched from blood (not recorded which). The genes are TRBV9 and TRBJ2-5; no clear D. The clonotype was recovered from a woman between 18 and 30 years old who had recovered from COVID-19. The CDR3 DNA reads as TGTGCCAGCAGCGGAGAGGTGGAGACCCAGTACTTC. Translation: CASSGEVETQYF.